The following is a T cell receptor (beta chain) sequence with its context. It lacks a known antigen. Base qualities are not at hand, and no much larger clone is one base apart. Clipping removes 0 bases from V and 7 bases from J, with 18 as the unmatched junction base count. The CDR3, cysteine through phenylalanine, is 19 amino acids long. The read is trimmed to its CDR3 DNA, 57 bases read in frame from base 1. From the germline V gene, CDR1 is MNHNS and CDR2 is SASEGT. The data were taken from a study of long-term antiretroviral therapy in people with HIV (dated by TCRdb to between 2022 and 2023). About the full investigation: The earliest samples were collected approximately a decade before the 2015 WHO recommendation for immediate ART, a period when ART was typically delayed until CD4 counts fell. A retrospective serial study tested whether ART initiation and durable HIV suppression were associated with changes in peripheral blood TRB repertoire composition and diversity. From over 25 adults with confirmed HIV infection, the cohort provided 150 to 200 cryopreserved PBMC samples, gathered serially across a mean of about six years (range 1-12). Among the 25 to 35 participants with HIV, eleven were female. No cross-contamination during QIAcube processing turned up in test extractions that ran a monoclonal T-cell line alongside 33 polyclonal samples. Points the paper makes about the study in general: Starting ART was linked to a significant rise in TRB diversity, yet even after long-term ART the diversity remained significantly lower than in transplant donor controls. The samples span the years 2004 to 2017, and the ART regimens used at that time may not be as effective as current regimens. Inferences about post-ART repertoire changes were limited because no data were available on ART adherence, viral resistance or therapy changes. Because pre-ART samples had limited cell numbers, profiling was done on unsorted PBMC rather than on sorted CD4+ and CD8+ T cells. At every time point, the repertoire was dominated by expanded TRB clones first identified before ART initiation, although this dominance fluctuated and, in many PLHIV, declined after ART. Narrower CDR3 length ranges were observed in HIV repertoires than in controls, and an antigen-experienced repertoire with only a slight naive shift after ART was suggested by the network structure. Limited PBMC availability meant only the TCR beta chain was sequenced, without alpha chain pairing.

The immunoSEQ hsTCRB v3.0 assay was used at survey level resolution to sequence the TRB variable region. The target sequencing depth for TRB was 40,000-50,000 T-cell genomes per sample. An Illumina MiSeq with a v3 150-cycle kit was used to sequence the pooled TRB libraries. The paper's processing steps were these. Repertoire analysis ran in R within a reproducible Nextflow workflow covering QC, data transformation and analysis. Custom analyses were implemented in LymphoSeq2, an R package for AIRR-Seq data exploration. A handful of samples that produced fewer than 5000 total TRB sequences were removed, so 190 or so HIV repertoires were analyzed. Of the roughly 180 retained HIV repertoires, about 61 were collected before and more than 120 after ART initiation. Repertoires were downsampled to 5000 TRB nucleotide sequences, with summary statistics averaged over 100 downsampling iterations. Only TRB sequences with CDR3 regions of at least seven amino acids were retained for analysis. Diversity was assessed using a clonality score derived from Shannon entropy and using the Gini coefficient. In repertoire networks, the top 5000 CDR3 amino acid sequences were linked whenever an edit distance of one separated two sequences. Antigen specificity groups and MHC restriction were predicted for TRB CDR3 amino acid sequences with GLIPH2. To flag known associations with CMV, EBV, HIV or tissue antigens, CDR3 amino acid sequences were compared against VDJdb and McPAS-TCR. Pre-ART, post-ART and control groups were compared with Wilcoxon signed-rank tests and Holm-Bonferroni correction. Sourced from immuneACCESS, this table was stored by TCRdb with only in-frame sequences that have V and J called. A share of the clones is absent; for the studies checked, an unresolved V gene accounts for under half, and the remainder has no known explanation. The DNA was the basis for D and trimming; V, J and clone size are from that table. Within this sample are some 10,000 clones, with 75% of them counted one time only. The ten largest account for 20% of the sample.

To be included, a participant needed at least one PBMC sample from before ART initiation plus at least two post-ART samples. Every participant with HIV received treatment in the United States of America. Before DNA extraction, cryopreserved samples containing 1-10 million PBMC were thawed and washed. At the time of the earliest PBMC sample for each participant with HIV, ages ranged from roughly 20 to 54 years. PBMC samples were contributed by each participant from 1-4 timepoints before ART initiation and 2-8 timepoints after ART initiation, with a median of 7 samples. For every participant, serial HIV viral load, CD4+ T-cell count, ART history and demographic data were obtained. A Qiagen kit on a QIAcube was used to extract genomic DNA from unsorted PBMC, with samples processed in batches of 12.

The chain links TRBV6-1 with TRBJ1-3, and 7 junction bases match TRBD1. The source was unsorted PBMCs, collected 1.8 years before starting antiretroviral therapy. The receptor's source is a man aged 40-49 years with HIV. The CDR3 is CASSEAANYPLTGRNTIYF. The nucleotide sequence is TGTGCCAGCAGTGAAGCAGCGAACTATCCCTTGACAGGGAGGAACACCATATATTTT.